This TCR beta chain was captured in a study of cytomegalovirus exposure and HLA in healthy donors. Study-wide background: Across some 400 genotyped donors, about 86% landed in the Caucasian-associated ancestry cluster. Study-level points and caveats: In a later analysis, CMV-associated beta chains were mostly HLA-associated, it appeared.

A multiplex PCR was run with 60 Vbeta primers and 13 Jbeta primers. Sequenced by immunoSEQ multiplex PCR; TCRdb stores in-frame clones only, minus some. The sample consists of 190,000 or so clones, approximately 85% of them appearing once. Comment on this clone: As yet, its antigen is unknown. Its ends do not fully match the called genes, so a read error is possible.

In nominal health when sampled, donors likely had unrecorded immune exposures nonetheless. There are 15 residues in the CDR3. The germline CDR1 and CDR2 sequences are SSHAT and FNYEAQ (reference sequence). Sequences were obtained from PBMCs. This TCR was sampled from a woman aged 50 to 60 in good health and CMV-seropositive. The V call is TRBV7-7, the J call TRBJ2-3; 12 bases match TRBD2. The CDR3 coding sequence is TGTGCTAGCAGCCTATCCGGACTAGCGGGGTTGGTGCAGTATTTT. This codes for CASSLSGLAGLVQYF. The complete variable domain, with remaining parts taken from reference TRBV7-7 and TRBJ2-3, reads GAGVSQSPRYKVTKRGQDVTLRCDPISSHATLYWYQQALGQGPEFLTYFNYEAQPDKSGLPSDRFSAERPEGSISTLTIQRTEQRDSAMYRCASSLSGLAGLVQYFGPGTRLTVL.